This T cell receptor beta chain came from a study of CD8 T cells in ankylosing spondylitis. Whole-study findings and limits: Seemingly distinctive of ankylosing spondylitis blood was a TCR beta motif formed by eight highly homologous variants.

Libraries of TCR beta came from quantitative 5'-RACE with molecular barcodes. TCRdb reanalysed the 5' RACE reads using MiXCR and keeps one entry per CDR3 protein. The table includes a few hundred thousand distinct CDR3 sequences, 20% to 25% detected once. Trimming took 5 bases from V and 2 from J, leaving 13 bases between them. The CDR3 has 15 amino acids. As to this clonotype: What it binds is unknown.

The gene calls are TRBV12-3 or TRBV12-4 and TRBJ2-1; D possibly corresponds to TRBD2 (6 bases). This receptor was obtained from a male donor with ankylosing spondylitis. Specimen: blood, either unsorted or a sorted T cell fraction (not recorded which). CDR3 loop: CASSRFRGTYNEQFF. The DNA for the CDR3 is TGTGCCAGCAGTCGGTTTCGCGGGACCTACAATGAGCAGTTCTTC.